A selection of T cell receptor beta chains follows, all from one sample in a study of T cell responses to AZD1222 COVID-19 vaccine. The method was immunoSEQ multiplex PCR; TCRdb's version includes in-frame clones alone and lacks a portion of them. The profile shows about 130,000 clones, just over 85% of them singletons. The starting material was peripheral blood, obtained on day 0 of AZD1222 vaccination. Every receptor here comes from an adult in good health. Both conserved end residues are part of each CDR3. The D gene is left open where the match is weak. A clone size is listed for some rows: how often the clone was seen (once, few, many), or a class if it is expanded.

CDR3	DNA	size	V	J	D
CASSVDTGKVSDTQYF	TGCGCCAGCAGCGTAGACACAGGAAAGGTATCAGATACGCAGTATTTT	-	TRBV10-1	TRBJ2-3	-
CASTVQNIQYF	TGTGCCAGCACCGTTCAGAACATTCAGTACTTC	-	TRBV2	TRBJ2-4	-
CSASGLGLAAYEQYF	TGCAGTGCTAGTGGCTTGGGACTAGCGGCCTACGAGCAGTACTTC	-	TRBV20-1	TRBJ2-7	TRBD2
CASSLAYQGQGTEAFF	TGTGCCAGCAGCTTAGCCTACCAGGGACAGGGAACTGAAGCTTTCTTT	-	TRBV13	TRBJ1-1	TRBD1
CASSLESAQPQHF	TGTGCCAGCAGCCTCGAAAGCGCTCAGCCCCAGCATTTT	-	TRBV6-2/TRBV6-3	TRBJ1-5	-
CASSLDRGGSGQETQYF	TGTGCCAGCAGCTTGGATCGAGGGGGAAGCGGACAAGAGACCCAGTACTTC	-	TRBV11-3	TRBJ2-5	-
CASSQGGAITGYTF	TGTGCCAGCAGCCAAGGGGGCGCGATAACTGGCTACACCTTC	-	TRBV5-6	TRBJ1-2	TRBD1
CASSRSRPGRNNSPLHF	TGTGCCAGCAGTCGAAGCCGACCGGGACGGAATAATTCACCCCTCCACTTT	once	TRBV6-6	TRBJ1-6	-
CASSDSSSKDIPTNEKLFF	TGTGCCAGCAGTGACTCTAGTTCAAAGGACATACCAACTAATGAAAAACTGTTTTTT	-	TRBV6-4	TRBJ1-4	-
CASSQDAGTGGSPLHF	TGCGCCAGCAGCCAAGACGCCGGGACAGGGGGTTCACCCCTCCACTTT	-	TRBV4-1	TRBJ1-6	TRBD1
CASSLGSNTGELFF	TGTGCCAGCAGCTTAGGGTCAAACACCGGGGAGCTGTTTTTT	-	TRBV11-2	TRBJ2-2	-
CASSYLRSSPLHF	TGTGCCAGCAGTTACTTACGGAGTTCACCCCTCCACTTT	-	TRBV6-5	TRBJ1-6	-
CASSLVPGDGYTF	TGCGCCAGCAGCTTGGTGCCCGGGGATGGCTACACCTTC	-	TRBV5-1	TRBJ1-2	-
CASSLGQGRNEQFF	TGCGCCAGCAGCTTAGGACAGGGGAGGAATGAGCAGTTCTTC	-	TRBV5-1	TRBJ2-1	TRBD1
CASSRRDLGPQHF	TGTGCCAGCAGCCGCAGGGACTTAGGGCCCCAGCATTTT	-	TRBV11-2	TRBJ1-5	-
CSAEGPGTDTQYF	TGCAGCGCCGAGGGACCAGGCACAGATACGCAGTATTTT	-	TRBV29-1	TRBJ2-3	-
CASSLWNYEQYF	TGTGCCAGCTCCTTATGGAACTACGAGCAGTACTTC	-	TRBV3-1/TRBV3-2	TRBJ2-7	-
CASSLGRVDNEQFF	TGCGCCAGCAGCTTGGGCAGGGTCGACAATGAGCAGTTCTTC	once	TRBV5-1	TRBJ2-1	-
CASSRKTGLNTEAFF	TGTGCCAGCAGCCGAAAGACAGGGTTGAACACTGAAGCTTTCTTT	-	TRBV3-1/TRBV3-2	TRBJ1-1	TRBD1
CARNIGGVNSPLHF	TGTGCCAGAAACATAGGAGGGGTTAATTCACCCCTCCACTTT	-	TRBV28	TRBJ1-6	-
CASSKDRTGGEQFF	TGTGCCAGCAGCAAGGACCGTACAGGGGGTGAGCAGTTCTTC	-	TRBV11-3	TRBJ2-1	TRBD1
CASNPPGQFYEQYF	TGTGCCAGCAACCCACCGGGACAGTTCTACGAGCAGTACTTC	-	TRBV7-9	TRBJ2-7	TRBD1
CASKPGGFRGYTF	TGTGCCAGCAAGCCGGGGGGATTCCGAGGCTACACCTTC	-	TRBV28	TRBJ1-2	-
CASSFVWGQHNSPLHF	TGTGCCAGCAGCTTTGTGTGGGGACAGCATAATTCACCCCTCCACTTT	once	TRBV7-8	TRBJ1-6	TRBD1
CASSLGGGSGELFF	TGTGCCAGCTCCTTAGGGGGGGGCTCCGGGGAGCTGTTTTTT	once	TRBV28	TRBJ2-2	-
CASSYDGTGGYEQYF	TGTGCCAGCAGTTACGACGGGACAGGGGGGTACGAGCAGTACTTC	once	TRBV6-6	TRBJ2-7	TRBD1
CASSFWPSGAYEQYF	TGTGCCAGCAGCTTCTGGCCTAGCGGTGCCTACGAGCAGTACTTC	-	TRBV7-2	TRBJ2-7	TRBD2
CASSLAGSEQYF	TGTGCCAGCAGCTTAGCAGGGTCCGAGCAGTACTTC	-	TRBV11-2	TRBJ2-7	-
CASSLIYTGELFF	TGTGCCAGCAGCTTGATCTACACCGGGGAGCTGTTTTTT	-	TRBV11-2	TRBJ2-2	-
CASSAGTDYGYTF	TGTGCCAGCAGCGCCGGGACAGATTATGGCTACACCTTC	few	TRBV7-3	TRBJ1-2	TRBD1
CASSFRDTTHSPLHF	TGCGCCAGCAGCTTCCGGGACACGACCCATTCACCCCTCCACTTT	-	TRBV5-1	TRBJ1-6	-
CASSFDRVGHQPQHF	TGTGCCAGCAGCTTCGACAGGGTTGGACATCAGCCCCAGCATTTT	-	TRBV5-8	TRBJ1-5	TRBD1
CASSPGTGGPGELFF	TGTGCCAGCAGCCCCGGGACAGGGGGCCCCGGGGAGCTGTTTTTT	-	TRBV11-2	TRBJ2-2	TRBD1